This TCR beta chain originates from a study of vaccination and CD4 T cells after COVID-19. Overall study context: Sampling after COVID took place at a median of around 91 days (range 35 to 161) following diagnosis.

Sequencing of the DNA from cultured CD4+ T cells was carried out with the Oncomine TCR Beta short-read assay. MiXCR, applied by TCRdb to the PCR reads, yields one record per CDR3 protein. The sample shows around 20,000 distinct CDR3 sequences, 50% to 70% of them seen only once. Points on this clonotype: Antigen unknown.

Treatment meaning: approximately 11-day PBMC culture with coronavirus spike peptide pools or control peptides (ViraFEST assay). Half the growth medium was swapped for new IL-2 medium on days 3 and 7. Sequences were derived from CD4+ T cells from blood, cultured in vitro, sampled after SARS-CoV-2 vaccination. The clonotype was recovered from a human donor who received a COVID-19 vaccine.

In DNA, the CDR3 is TGTGCCAGCAGTTCCGGGACAGGGTCTGGCTACACCTTC. This translates into CASSSGTGSGYTF. This sequence joins TRBV12-3 or TRBV12-4 and TRBJ1-2; TRBD1 matches at 9 bases. The V and J ends lost 4 bases and 7 bases, in that order; junction bases with no gene match: 4. This CDR3 contains 13 residues.